The next 11 T cell receptor beta chains were all read from a single sample in a study of human T cells and chemical hapten exposure. TCRdb used MiXCR to reprocess the RACE reads, holding one entry per CDR3 protein. The table lists some 36,000 distinct CDR3 sequences, more than 8% of them singletons. The time point: patch test 3, about 24 weeks after DPC sensitization. As for treatment: therapeutic diphenylcyclopropenone sensitization with weekly scalp DPC. Sequencing started from total RNA isolated from unfractionated whole blood. The sample was whole blood, taken in connection with sensitization to the hapten diphenylcyclopropenone (DPC). Receptor source: a man between 50 and 59 years old with alopecia areata. Some clones in this sample may be carry-over from other donors' samples.

The CDR3 bases are TGTGCCAGTAGTAGCCAGCAGGCAGATACGCAGTATTTT. This gives the protein CASSSQQADTQYF. The J gene is TRBJ2-3, the V gene TRBV19, with D unresolved. From germline, CDR1 is LNHDA and CDR2 SQIVND (reference sequence). Trimming took 4 bases from V and 4 from J, leaving 9 bases between them. CDR3 length equals 13 residues.

V is TRBV28 and J is TRBJ1-2, with D unresolved. In germline, CDR1 is MDHEN, CDR2 SYDVKM. The V and J ends lost 2 bases and 8 bases respectively, with 12 bases between them. This CDR3 has 13 amino acids. CDR3 protein: CASSLLRSMGYTF. The CDR3 DNA follows: TGTGCCAGCAGTTTACTGCGGTCAATGGGCTACACCTTC.

This clonotype showed up many times. V is TRBV7-2 and J is TRBJ1-6; a possible D gene is TRBD1 (5 bases). The germline V and J ends were trimmed by 8 bases and 8 bases, with 13 bases remaining between them. CDR3 length: 13 amino acids. Per the germline V gene, CDR1 is SGHTA and CDR2 is FQGNSA. The CDR3 loop reads CASGGTTDSPLHF. Here the CDR3 DNA reads TGTGCCAGCGGCGGGACGACGGATTCACCCCTCCACTTT.

This clonotype was seen a handful of times. The chain is built from TRBV6-2 or TRBV6-3 and TRBJ2-2; D uncertain. V lost 2 bases and J 0 bases, leaving 13 bases between the germline ends. This CDR3 has 17 residues. Germline V CDR1 and CDR2: MNHEY, SVGEGT. This CDR3 is CASSYLLTRANTGELFF. CDR3 coding DNA: TGTGCCAGCAGTTACCTTCTGACTCGGGCGAACACCGGGGAGCTGTTTTTT.

This clonotype was seen repeatedly, ten times or more. This chain links TRBV10-3 with TRBJ1-1; D gene uncertain. Trimming removed 4 bases at V and 3 bases at J, with 9 bases between. The CDR3 contains 13 residues. CDR1 and CDR2 from the germline V gene are ENHRY and SYGVKD. This CDR3 reads CAISGTEDTEAFF. CDR3 nucleotide sequence: TGTGCCATCAGTGGAACCGAGGACACTGAAGCTTTCTTT.

This clonotype was detected ten times or more. This sequence joins TRBV30 and TRBJ2-3; D unclear. Trimming removed 2 bases from V and 6 bases from J, with 9 bases in between. The germline gives CDR1 GTSNPN, CDR2 SVGIG (reference sequence). The CDR3 extends over 12 amino acids. The CDR3 sequence: CAWSILFDTQYF. For the CDR3, the DNA is TGTGCCTGGAGTATCCTTTTCGATACGCAGTATTTT. The variable domain in full, completed from reference TRBV30 and TRBJ2-3, reads SQTIHQWPATLVQPVGSPLSLECTVEGTSNPNLYWYRQAAGRGLQLLFYSVGIGQISSEVPQNLSASRPQDRQFILSSKKLLLSDSGFYLCAWSILFDTQYFGPGTRLTVL.

This clonotype was detected only a few times. This sequence joins TRBV27 and TRBJ1-2; a weak D match, TRBD1 (6 bases). CDR3 length equals 14 residues. Germline CDR1 and CDR2: MNHEY and SMNVEV (reference sequence). Trimming cost V 5 bases and J 1 base, with 11 bases left between them. CDR3 region: CASSTKQGNYGYTF. In DNA form, the CDR3 reads TGTGCCAGCAGTACTAAACAGGGTAACTATGGCTACACCTTC.

By its share, this clonotype is medium-sized (0.01 to 0.1%). The V call is TRBV29-1, the J call TRBJ2-7; D is undetermined. From germline, CDR1 is SQVTM and CDR2 ANQGSEA. The CDR3 has 12 residues. The V and J ends lost 4 bases and 4 bases respectively, with 11 bases between them. The CDR3 is CSVGRERYEQYF. CDR3 DNA sequence: TGCAGCGTTGGAAGGGAAAGGTACGAGCAGTACTTC.

The V gene is TRBV12-3 or TRBV12-4, the J gene TRBJ2-5; D uncertain. V was pared by 2 bases and J by 2 bases, with 6 bases between. The CDR3 is made up of 13 amino acids. CDR3 sequence: CASSLNPQETQYF. Here the CDR3 DNA reads TGTGCCAGCAGTTTAAACCCTCAAGAGACCCAGTACTTC.

This clonotype was seen repeatedly, ten times or more. The gene calls are TRBV7-2 and TRBJ2-5; tentatively, D is TRBD1 (5 bases). This CDR3 has 13 amino acids. Germline CDR1 is SGHTA and CDR2 is FQGNSA. V lost 4 bases and J 4 bases, leaving 10 bases between the germline ends. CDR3 residues: CASSSRQRETQYF. CDR3 sequence (DNA): TGTGCCAGCAGCTCCCGACAGAGAGAGACCCAGTACTTC.

The V and J genes are TRBV20-1 and TRBJ1-5, with 7 bases lining up with TRBD1. CDR3 length: 13 amino acids. CDR1 and CDR2 from the germline V gene are DFQATT and SNEGSKA (reference sequence). J lost 5 bases, V lost 3 bases, and 4 bases had no gene match. CDR3 in amino acids: CSASSQGDQPQHF. CDR3 DNA: TGCAGTGCTAGTTCGCAGGGGGATCAGCCCCAGCATTTT.